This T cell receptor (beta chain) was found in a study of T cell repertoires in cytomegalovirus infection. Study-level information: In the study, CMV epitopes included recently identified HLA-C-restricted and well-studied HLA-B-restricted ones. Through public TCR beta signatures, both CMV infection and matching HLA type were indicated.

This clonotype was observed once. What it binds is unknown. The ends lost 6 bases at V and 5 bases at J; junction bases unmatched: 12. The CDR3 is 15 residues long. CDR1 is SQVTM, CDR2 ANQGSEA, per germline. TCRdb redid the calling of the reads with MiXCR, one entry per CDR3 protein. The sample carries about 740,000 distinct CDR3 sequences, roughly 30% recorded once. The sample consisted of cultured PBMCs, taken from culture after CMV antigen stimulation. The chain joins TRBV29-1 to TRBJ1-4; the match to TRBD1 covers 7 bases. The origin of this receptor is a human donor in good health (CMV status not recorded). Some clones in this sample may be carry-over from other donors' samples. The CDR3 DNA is TGCAGCGTCCAATCCGTGACAGGGCCCAATGAAAAACTGTTTTTT. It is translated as CSVQSVTGPNEKLFF.